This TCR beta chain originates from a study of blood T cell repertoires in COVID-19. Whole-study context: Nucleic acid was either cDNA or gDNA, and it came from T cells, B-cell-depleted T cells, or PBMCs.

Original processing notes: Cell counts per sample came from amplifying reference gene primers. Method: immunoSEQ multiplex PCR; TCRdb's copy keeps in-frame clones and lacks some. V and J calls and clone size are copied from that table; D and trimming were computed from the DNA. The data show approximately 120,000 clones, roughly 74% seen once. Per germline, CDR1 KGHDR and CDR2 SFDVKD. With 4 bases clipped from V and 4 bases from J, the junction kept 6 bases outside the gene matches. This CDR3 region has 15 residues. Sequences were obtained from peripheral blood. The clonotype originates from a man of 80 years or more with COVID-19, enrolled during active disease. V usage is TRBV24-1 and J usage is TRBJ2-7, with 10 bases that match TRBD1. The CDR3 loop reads CATSEGTGESYEQYF. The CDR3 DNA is TGTGCCACCAGTGAAGGGACAGGGGAAAGTTACGAGCAGTACTTC.